This TCR beta chain was recovered during a study of neurological immune-mediated disorders. Broader study findings: While HTLV-1-associated myelopathy showed the greatest TCR clonal expansion, multiple sclerosis showed the least, falling below healthy controls.

To note about this clonotype: Its cognate antigen is unknown.

Synthesis of cDNA was carried out by template-switch 5'RACE. The reaction used 10-nucleotide random UMIs. TCRdb re-called the 5' RACE reads with MiXCR, one entry per CDR3 protein. The sample has tens of thousands of distinct CDR3 sequences, roughly 15% seen once. Stored at -80 C, 2 million PBMCs were the source of the unsorted libraries. This CDR3 region has 12 residues. Germline-derived CDR1 and CDR2 are SGHRS and YFSETQ. V was clipped by 4 bases and J by 7 bases, with 9 bases between them. The rearrangement joins TRBV5-1 to TRBJ2-1; D uncertain. This sequence originates from a woman in her 50s in good health. The sample was PBMCs. The CDR3 nucleotides are TGCGCCAGCAGCGTACAGTGTAATGAGCAGTTCTTC. Protein sequence: CASSVQCNEQFF.